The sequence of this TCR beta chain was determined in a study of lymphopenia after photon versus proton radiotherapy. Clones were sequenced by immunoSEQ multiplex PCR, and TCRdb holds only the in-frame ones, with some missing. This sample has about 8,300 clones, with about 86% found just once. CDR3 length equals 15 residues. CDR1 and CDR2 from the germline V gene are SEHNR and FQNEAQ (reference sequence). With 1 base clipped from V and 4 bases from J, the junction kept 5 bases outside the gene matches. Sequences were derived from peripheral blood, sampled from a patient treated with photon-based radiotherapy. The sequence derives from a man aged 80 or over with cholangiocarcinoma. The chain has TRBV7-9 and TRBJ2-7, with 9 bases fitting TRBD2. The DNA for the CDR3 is TGTGCCAGCAGCTTAGGGCTAGCGGGGCAATACGAGCAGTACTTC. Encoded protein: CASSLGLAGQYEQYF. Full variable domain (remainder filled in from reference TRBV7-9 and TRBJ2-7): DTGVSQNPRHKITKRGQNVTFRCDPISEHNRLYWYRQTLGQGPEFLTYFQNEAQLEKSRLLSDRFSAERPKGSFSTLEIQRTEQGDSAMYLCASSLGLAGQYEQYFGPGTRLTVT.